This T cell receptor beta chain was found in a study of blood T cell repertoires in COVID-19. Profiling relied on immunoSEQ multiplex PCR, and the TCRdb table lists in-frame clones only, not all of them. The sample contains approximately 300,000 clones, 65% to 90% of which appear only once. Participant-reported clinical history was the basis for cohort assignment. V was cut by 5 bases and J by 5 bases, with 7 bases left in between. This CDR3 is built from 13 residues. Per germline, CDR1 MNHEY and CDR2 SVGAGI. On this clone: A much larger clone is a single base away; this may be a read error.

This sequence was found in a woman in her late teens or twenties who had recovered from COVID-19. The V gene is TRBV6-5, the J gene TRBJ1-6, with D maybe TRBD1 (6 bases). Sequenced: PBMCs or T cells enriched from blood (not recorded which). The DNA for the CDR3 is TGTGCCAGCAGTCGACAGGATAATTCACCCCTCCACTTT. It yields the protein CASSRQDNSPLHF.